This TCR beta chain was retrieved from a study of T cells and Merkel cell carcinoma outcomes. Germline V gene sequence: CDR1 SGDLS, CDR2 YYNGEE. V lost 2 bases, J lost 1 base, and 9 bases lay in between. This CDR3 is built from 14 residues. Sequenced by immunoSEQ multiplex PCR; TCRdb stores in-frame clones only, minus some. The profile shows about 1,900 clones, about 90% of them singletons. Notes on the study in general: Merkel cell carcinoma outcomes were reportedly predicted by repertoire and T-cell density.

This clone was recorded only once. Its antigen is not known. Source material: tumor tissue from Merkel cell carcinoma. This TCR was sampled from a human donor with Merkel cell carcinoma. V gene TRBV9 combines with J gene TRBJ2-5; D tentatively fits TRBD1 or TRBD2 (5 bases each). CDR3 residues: CASSVGAAQETQYF. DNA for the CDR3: TGTGCCAGCAGCGTCGGGGCAGCCCAAGAGACCCAGTACTTC. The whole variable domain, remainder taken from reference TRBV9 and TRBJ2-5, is DSGVTQTPKHLITATGQRVTLRCSPRSGDLSVYWYQQSLDQGLQFLIQYYNGEERAKGNILERFSAQQFPDLHSELNLSSLELGDSALYFCASSVGAAQETQYFGPGTRLLVL.